The 29 T cell receptor beta chains given below trace back to one sample, sequenced in a study of regulatory T cells in long-lasting Graves disease. Relying on iRepertoire HTBI primers and Arm-PCR of CDR3 regions, the team built TCR beta libraries. TCRdb reanalysed the multiplex PCR reads using MiXCR and keeps one entry per CDR3 protein. This table has approximately 400,000 distinct CDR3 sequences, about 15% appearing once. Time point given: newly diagnosed GD, antithyroid drugs for less than 3 months. After RNA was extracted from PBMCs, the TCR library was made from it. Separately, the same data were catalogued under a study of T cells in Graves' hyperthyroidism and ophthalmopathy.

The specimen was peripheral blood mononuclear cells (PBMCs), collected at new diagnosis, from a patient treated with antithyroid drugs. Source of these receptors: a woman aged 30 to 39 with Graves disease.

This clonotype was seen many times. This chain uses TRBV20-1 with TRBJ2-3; 14 bases agree with TRBD2. The CDR3 is 15 amino acids. The germline gives CDR1 DFQATT, CDR2 SNEGSKA (reference sequence). Germline trimming cut 6 bases from V and 13 bases from J; bases unmatched to any gene: 15. In DNA, the CDR3 is TGCAGTGCCGCCTTCGGGACTAGCGGGAGAGGAAGGGAGTATTTT. Protein product: CSAAFGTSGRGREYF.

This clonotype has ten or more counts. This chain uses TRBV9 with TRBJ2-7; D call uncertain. Trimming left V 3 bases short and J 4 bases short, with 8 bases between. The CDR3 covers 12 residues. The germline CDR1 and CDR2 sequences are SGDLS and YYNGEE. CDR3 loop: CASSAGPYEQYF. The CDR3 DNA reads as TGTGCCAGCAGCGCGGGTCCGTACGAGCAGTACTTC. Full variable domain (rest looked up from reference TRBV9 and TRBJ2-7): DSGVTQTPKHLITATGQRVTLRCSPRSGDLSVYWYQQSLDQGLQFLIQYYNGEERAKGNILERFSAQQFPDLHSELNLSSLELGDSALYFCASSAGPYEQYFGPGTRLTVT.

The table lists this clonotype with a few counts. The chain has TRBV7-9 and TRBJ2-1; 7 bases are shared with TRBD2. The length of the CDR3 is 17 residues. The V and J ends lost 5 bases and 4 bases, in that order; junction bases with no gene match: 14. Looked up from germline, CDR1 is SEHNR and CDR2 is FQNEAQ (reference sequence). The CDR3 here is CASSDRTGKRGYNEQFF. In DNA form, the CDR3 reads TGTGCCAGCAGCGACAGAACGGGGAAGCGGGGTTACAATGAGCAGTTCTTC.

This clonotype was observed a few times. This sequence joins TRBV25-1 and TRBJ1-2; D remains ambiguous. The CDR3 extends over 13 amino acids. Germline V lookup: CDR1 MGHDK, CDR2 SYGVNS. Trimming stripped 3 bases from V and 0 bases from J, with 5 bases between. The DNA of the CDR3 is TGTGCCAGCAGTGATTCCCCTAACTATGGCTACACCTTC. Its translation: CASSDSPNYGYTF.

This clonotype was counted ten times or more. The chain recombines TRBV20-1 with TRBJ1-5, with TRBD1 matching 8 bases. V lost 1 base, J lost 0 bases, and 5 bases stayed unmatched. This CDR3 spans 16 amino acids. Germline assignment: CDR1 DFQATT and CDR2 SNEGSKA (reference sequence). The CDR3 here is CSARAGQGYSNQPQHF. Written as DNA, the CDR3 is TGCAGTGCTAGAGCCGGACAGGGATATAGCAATCAGCCCCAGCATTTT.

This clonotype was counted between two and nine times. The J gene is TRBJ1-6, the V gene TRBV18; tentative D call: TRBD1 (6 bases). Between the trimmed V and J ends, which lost 6 bases and 8 bases, there was a span of 23 bases. The length of the CDR3 is 17 residues. Germline V gives CDR1 KGHSH, CDR2 LQKENI. Written as DNA, the CDR3 is TGTGCCAGCTCCCCCAAAATTCCGGACAGTCCCTATTCACCCCTCCACTTT. Translation: CASSPKIPDSPYSPLHF.

The rearrangement links TRBV28 to TRBJ2-7; weak D call: TRBD1 (6 bases). Germline V gene data show CDR1 as MDHEN and CDR2 as SYDVKM. The V and J ends lost 2 bases and 1 base respectively, with 12 bases between them. The CDR3 runs 15 residues. CDR3 DNA: TGTGCCAGCAGTTTAGGACAGTCAAGATCCTACGAGCAGTACTTC. This translates into CASSLGQSRSYEQYF.

This chain joins TRBV20-1 and TRBJ1-2; 10 bases fit TRBD1. CDR3 length: 16 residues. The V segment lost 3 bases and the J segment 3 bases; nucleotides outside the gene matches: 10. CDR1 and CDR2 (germline): DFQATT, SNEGSKA (reference sequence). The CDR3 here is CSARDSGTGVDYGYTF. The CDR3 region has the DNA TGCAGTGCTAGGGACTCCGGGACAGGGGTGGACTATGGCTACACCTTC.

The chain joins TRBV7-6 to TRBJ2-3; 9 bases are a match to TRBD2. V shed 0 bases and J 2 bases; nucleotides not matched to a gene: 6. Germline V gives CDR1 SGHVS, CDR2 FNYEAQ. CDR3 length: 17 amino acids. The CDR3 protein is CASSLAPRTSDTDTQYF. The CDR3 nucleotides read TGTGCCAGCAGCTTAGCGCCCCGGACTAGCGACACAGATACGCAGTATTTT.

In its sample, this clonotype was seen many times. The J gene is TRBJ2-7, the V gene TRBV14; 12 bases agree with TRBD2. Germline V gene lookup returns CDR1 SGHDN and CDR2 FVKESK. The CDR3 runs 17 residues. Trimming at V came to 4 bases and at J to 0 bases, leaving 7 bases not matched to a gene. As DNA, the CDR3 is TGTGCCAGCAGCCCACGGACTAGCGGGACGTTCTCCTACGAGCAGTACTTC. It encodes CASSPRTSGTFSYEQYF.

The chain combines TRBV9 with TRBJ1-6; D is perhaps TRBD1 (5 bases). Germline lookup yields CDR1 SGDLS and CDR2 YYNGEE. The CDR3 contains 14 residues. Trimming pared 3 bases from V and 6 bases from J, leaving 10 bases between. Written as DNA, the CDR3 is TGTGCCAGCAGCGGCCGGGGGGGTAATTCACCCCTCCACTTT. As protein: CASSGRGGNSPLHF. The whole variable domain, remainder taken from reference TRBV9 and TRBJ1-6, is DSGVTQTPKHLITATGQRVTLRCSPRSGDLSVYWYQQSLDQGLQFLIQYYNGEERAKGNILERFSAQQFPDLHSELNLSSLELGDSALYFCASSGRGGNSPLHFGNGTRLTVT.

The table lists this clonotype with a few counts. The rearrangement links TRBV7-9 to TRBJ2-1; TRBD2 aligns across 7 bases. CDR1 and CDR2 from the germline V gene are SEHNR and FQNEAQ (reference sequence). The CDR3 has 19 amino acids. Unmatched junction bases numbered 24, after V lost 1 base and J lost 12 bases. In nucleotides, the CDR3 is TGTGCCAGCAGCTTAGTCTCTGATTGGACTGGCGGGAGATTTGATGGGCAGTTCTTC. Its translation: CASSLVSDWTGGRFDGQFF.

This clonotype was detected ten times or more. The chain carries TRBV11-2 and TRBJ2-7, with 12 positions matching TRBD2. The germline CDR1 and CDR2 sequences are SGHAT and FQNNGV. The trim removed 4 bases at V and 5 bases at J, leaving 9 bases unmatched. The CDR3 is 16 residues long. CDR3 residues: CASSSGASGRGNEQYF. The CDR3 coding sequence is TGTGCCAGCAGCTCCGGGGCTAGCGGGAGGGGAAACGAGCAGTACTTC.

Ten or more counts support this clonotype. The rearrangement links TRBV6-2 or TRBV6-3 to TRBJ1-1; D is perhaps TRBD1 (6 bases). V lost 5 bases to trimming and J lost 2 bases, with 9 bases between them. The CDR3 extends over 13 amino acids. The germline CDR1 and CDR2 sequences are MNHEY and SVGEGT. Here the CDR3 DNA reads TGTGCCAGCAGTAAGACAGGTAACACTGAAGCTTTCTTT. It translates to CASSKTGNTEAFF.

This clonotype was picked up many times. The genes are TRBV28 and TRBJ1-1; D gene unclear. This CDR3 spans 13 amino acids. V lost 3 bases, J lost 2 bases, and 7 bases lay in between. CDR1 and CDR2 from the germline V gene are MDHEN and SYDVKM. This CDR3 reads CASSFLFNTEAFF. CDR3 DNA sequence: TGTGCCAGCAGTTTTCTCTTCAACACTGAAGCTTTCTTT.

Many counts were recorded for this clonotype. This chain uses TRBV6-1 with TRBJ1-5, with TRBD1 matching 9 bases. Germline V CDR1 and CDR2: MNHNS, SASEGT. After removal of 7 bases from V and 4 bases from J, the junction contained 8 bases not matched to a gene. The CDR3 is 15 residues long. CDR3 in amino acids: CASIVGGQGNQPQHF. CDR3 bases: TGTGCCAGCATCGTAGGGGGACAGGGAAATCAGCCCCAGCATTTT.

This clonotype was detected ten times or more. The CDR3 is CASSAQYEQYF. The CDR3 DNA follows: TGTGCCAGCAGTGCCCAGTACGAGCAGTACTTC. The chain joins TRBV6-2 or TRBV6-3 to TRBJ2-7; D gene uncertain. Germline CDR1 and CDR2: MNHEY and SVGEGT. The CDR3 has 11 residues. V was clipped by 5 bases and J by 4 bases, with 6 bases between them.

This clonotype was observed at least ten times. This chain links TRBV20-1 with TRBJ1-1, with TRBD1 as a possible D gene (6 bases). Trimming took 6 bases from V and 5 from J, leaving 10 bases between them. In germline, CDR1 is DFQATT, CDR2 SNEGSKA (reference sequence). The CDR3 loop spans 11 amino acids. CDR3 DNA sequence: TGCAGTGCCCACGGACAGACTGAAGCTTTCTTT. This codes for CSAHGQTEAFF.

About this clonotype itself: A much more abundant neighbour one base away suggests this may be a read error. V is TRBV11-2 and J is TRBJ2-7, with TRBD2 identical over 7 bases. With 1 base clipped from V and 5 bases from J, the junction kept 11 bases outside the gene matches. The germline V gene has CDR1 SGHAT and CDR2 FQNNGV. CDR3 length equals 16 residues. The CDR3 DNA reads TGTGCCAGCAGCTTAGCGGGCCTAGCGGAAGGTAACGAGCAGTACTTC. Translation: CASSLAGLAEGNEQYF.

This clonotype was counted a few times. CDR3 sequence reads: CASSLELAPDDEQYF. Written as DNA, the CDR3 is TGTGCCAGCAGCTTAGAGCTAGCTCCTGACGACGAGCAGTACTTC. V gene TRBV7-2 combines with J gene TRBJ2-7; TRBD2 might be the D (5 bases). The V gene lost 1 base and the J gene lost 5 bases, with 15 bases spanning the gap. The CDR3 has 15 amino acids. Germline CDR1 and CDR2: SGHTA and FQGNSA.

This clonotype has at least ten counts. The chain is built from TRBV3-1 and TRBJ2-7; D may be TRBD1 (5 bases). This CDR3 is 14 amino acids long. V lost 1 base and J 5 bases, leaving 12 bases between the germline ends. CDR1 and CDR2 (germline): LGHDT, YNNKEL (reference sequence). This CDR3 reads CASSQVVRAHEQYF. The CDR3 DNA follows: TGTGCCAGCAGCCAAGTTGTCAGGGCCCACGAGCAGTACTTC.

The table lists this clonotype with many counts. The J gene is TRBJ2-5, the V gene TRBV30, with 9 bases fitting TRBD2. J was trimmed by 6 bases and V by 3 bases; bases with no gene match: 5. CDR3 length: 13 residues. Germline V gene data show CDR1 as GTSNPN and CDR2 as SVGIG (reference sequence). The chain's CDR3 is CAWRREGLQTQYF. CDR3 bases: TGTGCCTGGAGGCGGGAGGGCCTGCAGACCCAGTACTTC.

This clonotype was picked up many times. The CDR3, as DNA: TGTGCCATCAGTGAGTCGCAGGGGAAGGAGACCCAGTACTTC. This encodes CAISESQGKETQYF. The chain recombines TRBV10-3 with TRBJ2-5, with D perhaps matching TRBD1 (6 bases). The CDR3 is 14 residues long. Trimming shortened V by 0 bases and J by 5 bases, and 10 bases separated the two germline ends. Germline CDR1 ENHRY, CDR2 SYGVKD.

This clonotype showed up many times. The chain recombines TRBV6-1 with TRBJ1-2; TRBD1 agrees at 8 bases. The CDR3 spans 13 residues. CDR1 is MNHNS, CDR2 SASEGT, per germline. J lost 4 bases, V lost 4 bases, and 2 bases had no gene match. The CDR3 nucleotides read TGTGCCAGCAGTGCGACAGGGGTCTATGGCTACACCTTC. It encodes CASSATGVYGYTF.

This clonotype came up many times. The CDR3 nucleotides read TGTGCCAGCAGTTACACCAGGGGGGGACAGGATCTCTACGAGCAGTACTTC. Amino acid sequence: CASSYTRGGQDLYEQYF. The genes are TRBV6-5 and TRBJ2-7; D is possibly TRBD1 (8 bases). Trimming pared 2 bases from V and 3 bases from J, leaving 20 bases between. Looked up from germline, CDR1 is MNHEY and CDR2 is SVGAGI. The CDR3 runs to 17 residues.

A word on this clonotype: A much larger clone lies one base from this, so it may be a read error. V is TRBV10-3 and J is TRBJ1-2; unclear D gene. The V end was cut by 4 bases, the J end by 5 bases, with 14 bases between. Germline-derived CDR1 and CDR2 are ENHRY and SYGVKD. This CDR3 has 14 amino acids. CDR3 residues: CAISAAGVVYGYTF. CDR3 coding DNA: TGTGCCATCAGTGCGGCGGGAGTGGTGTATGGCTACACCTTC.

This clonotype was seen ten or more times. This chain uses TRBV2 with TRBJ2-3, with D perhaps TRBD1 (6 bases). The CDR3 is 13 residues long. Between the trimmed V and J ends, which lost 5 bases and 2 bases, there was a span of 8 bases. CDR1 is SNHLY, CDR2 FYNNEI, per germline. Here the CDR3 DNA reads TGTGCCAGCAGTCGGGACAACACAGATACGCAGTATTTT. This codes for CASSRDNTDTQYF.

The CDR3 loop reads CAIRGQGNTEAFF. The CDR3 DNA reads as TGTGCCATCAGGGGACAGGGCAACACTGAAGCTTTCTTT. V usage is TRBV10-3 and J usage is TRBJ1-1; TRBD1 agrees at 9 bases. V lost 6 bases and J lost 2; bases outside the gene matches: 1. The germline V gene encodes CDR1 ENHRY and CDR2 SYGVKD. There are 13 residues in the CDR3.

This clonotype has a count of ten or more. The chain uses TRBV28 and TRBJ1-1; TRBD1 aligns across 8 bases. The CDR3 is 15 amino acids. The V gene end was trimmed by 6 bases and the J gene end by 6 bases; junction bases not matched to a gene: 12. The germline gives CDR1 MDHEN, CDR2 SYDVKM. The CDR3 region has the DNA TGTGCCAGCAGCATTCAGGACAGGGTATACCCTGAAGCTTTCTTT. This encodes CASSIQDRVYPEAFF. The full variable domain, with the rest looked up from reference TRBV28 and TRBJ1-1, is DVKVTQSSRYLVKRTGEKVFLECVQDMDHENMFWYRQDPGLGLRLIYFSYDVKMKEKGDIPEGYSVSREKKERFSLILESASTNQTSMYLCASSIQDRVYPEAFFGQGTRLTVV.